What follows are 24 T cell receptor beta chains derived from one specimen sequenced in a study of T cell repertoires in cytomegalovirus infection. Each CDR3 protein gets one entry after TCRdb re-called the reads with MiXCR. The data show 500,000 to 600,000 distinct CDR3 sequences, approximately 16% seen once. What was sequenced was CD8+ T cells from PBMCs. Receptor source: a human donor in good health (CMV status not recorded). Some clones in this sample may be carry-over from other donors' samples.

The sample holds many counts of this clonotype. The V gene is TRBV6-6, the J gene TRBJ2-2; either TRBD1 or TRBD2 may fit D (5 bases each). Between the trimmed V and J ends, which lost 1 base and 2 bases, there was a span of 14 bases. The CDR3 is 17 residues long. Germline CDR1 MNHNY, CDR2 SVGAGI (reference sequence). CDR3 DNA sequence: TGTGCCAGCAGTTACTTTTCGACAGCGGTTAACACCGGGGAGCTGTTTTTT. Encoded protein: CASSYFSTAVNTGELFF.

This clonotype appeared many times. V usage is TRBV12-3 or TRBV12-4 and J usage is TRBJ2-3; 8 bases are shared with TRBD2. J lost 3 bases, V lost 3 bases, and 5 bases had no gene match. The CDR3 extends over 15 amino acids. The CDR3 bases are TGTGCCAGCAGTTTGGCACTAGCGGTTACAGATACGCAGTATTTT. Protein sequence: CASSLALAVTDTQYF.

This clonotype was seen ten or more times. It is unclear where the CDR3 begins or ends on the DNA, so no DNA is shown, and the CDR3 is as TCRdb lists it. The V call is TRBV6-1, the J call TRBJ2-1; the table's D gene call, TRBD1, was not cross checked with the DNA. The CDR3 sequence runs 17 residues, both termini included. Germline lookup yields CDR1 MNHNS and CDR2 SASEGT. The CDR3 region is CASSSGVPRSSYNEQFF.

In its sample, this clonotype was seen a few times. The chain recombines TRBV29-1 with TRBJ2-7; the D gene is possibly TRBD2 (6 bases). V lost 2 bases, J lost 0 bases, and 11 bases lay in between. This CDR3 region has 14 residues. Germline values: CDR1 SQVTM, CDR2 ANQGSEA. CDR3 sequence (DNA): TGCAGCGTTGAAAGGCCCGGGAGCTCCTACGAGCAGTACTTC. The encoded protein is CSVERPGSSYEQYF.

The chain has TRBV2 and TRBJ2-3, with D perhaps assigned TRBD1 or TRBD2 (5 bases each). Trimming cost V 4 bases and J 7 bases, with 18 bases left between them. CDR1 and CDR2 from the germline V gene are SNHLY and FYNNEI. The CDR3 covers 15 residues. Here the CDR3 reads CASSVGPGEGNTQYF. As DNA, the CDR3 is TGTGCCAGCAGTGTTGGGCCGGGCGAGGGGAATACGCAGTATTTT.

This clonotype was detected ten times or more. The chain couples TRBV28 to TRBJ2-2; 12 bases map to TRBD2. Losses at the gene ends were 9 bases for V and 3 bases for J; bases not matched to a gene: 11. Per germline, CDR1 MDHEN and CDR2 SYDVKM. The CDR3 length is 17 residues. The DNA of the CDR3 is TGTGCCAGTGTAGAAGGACTAGCGGGATGGGACACCGGGGAGCTGTTTTTT. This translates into CASVEGLAGWDTGELFF. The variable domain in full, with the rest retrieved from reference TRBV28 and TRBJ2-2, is DVKVTQSSRYLVKRTGEKVFLECVQDMDHENMFWYRQDPGLGLRLIYFSYDVKMKEKGDIPEGYSVSREKKERFSLILESASTNQTSMYLCASVEGLAGWDTGELFFGEGSRLTVL.

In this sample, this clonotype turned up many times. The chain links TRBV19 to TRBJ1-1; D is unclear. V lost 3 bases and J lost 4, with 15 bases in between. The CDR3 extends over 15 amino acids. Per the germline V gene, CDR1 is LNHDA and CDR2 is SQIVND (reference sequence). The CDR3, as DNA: TGTGCCAGTAGTATTACGAGGCGAGCGGCCACTGAAGCTTTCTTT. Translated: CASSITRRAATEAFF.

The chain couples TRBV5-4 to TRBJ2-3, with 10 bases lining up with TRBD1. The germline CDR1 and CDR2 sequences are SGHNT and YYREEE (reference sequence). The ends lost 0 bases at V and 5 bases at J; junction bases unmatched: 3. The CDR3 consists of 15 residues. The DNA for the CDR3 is TGTGCCAGCAGCTTGGGGACAGGGGGAATAGATACGCAGTATTTT. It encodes CASSLGTGGIDTQYF.

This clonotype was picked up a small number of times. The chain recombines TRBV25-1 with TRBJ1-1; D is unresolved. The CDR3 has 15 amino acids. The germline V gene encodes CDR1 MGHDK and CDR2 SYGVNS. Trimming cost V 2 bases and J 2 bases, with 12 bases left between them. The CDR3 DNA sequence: TGTGCCAGCAGTGAACGGACGGGAAGAAACACTGAAGCTTTCTTT. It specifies CASSERTGRNTEAFF.

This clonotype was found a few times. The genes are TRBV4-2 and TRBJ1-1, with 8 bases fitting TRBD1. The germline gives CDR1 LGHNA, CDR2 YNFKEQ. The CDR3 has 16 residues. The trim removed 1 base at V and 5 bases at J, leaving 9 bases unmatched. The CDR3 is CASSQAQDRGETEAFF. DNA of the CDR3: TGTGCCAGCAGCCAAGCCCAAGACAGGGGAGAAACTGAAGCTTTCTTT.

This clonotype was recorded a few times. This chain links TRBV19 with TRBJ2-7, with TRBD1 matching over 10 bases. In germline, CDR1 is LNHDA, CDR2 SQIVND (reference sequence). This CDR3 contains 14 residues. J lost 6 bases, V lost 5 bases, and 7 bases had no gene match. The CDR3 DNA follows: TGTGCCAGTAGTTACGGGACAGGGGTAACCGAGCAGTACTTC. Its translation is CASSYGTGVTEQYF. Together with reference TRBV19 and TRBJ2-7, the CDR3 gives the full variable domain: DGGITQSPKYLFRKEGQNVTLSCEQNLNHDAMYWYRQDPGQGLRLIYYSQIVNDFQKGDIAEGYSVSREKKESFPLTVTSAQKNPTAFYLCASSYGTGVTEQYFGPGTRLTVT.

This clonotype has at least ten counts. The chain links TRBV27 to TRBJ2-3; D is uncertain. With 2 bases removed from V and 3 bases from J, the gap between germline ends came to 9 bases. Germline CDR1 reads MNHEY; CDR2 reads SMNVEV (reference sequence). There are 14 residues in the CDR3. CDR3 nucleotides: TGTGCCAGCAGTTTAACAGACCCTACAGATACGCAGTATTTT. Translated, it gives CASSLTDPTDTQYF.

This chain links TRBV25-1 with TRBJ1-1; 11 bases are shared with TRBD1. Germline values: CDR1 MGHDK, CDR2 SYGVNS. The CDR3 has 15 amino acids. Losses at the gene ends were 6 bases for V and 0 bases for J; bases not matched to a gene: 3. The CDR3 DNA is TGTGCCAGCAGCCGGGACAGGGGGATGAACACTGAAGCTTTCTTT. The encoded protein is CASSRDRGMNTEAFF. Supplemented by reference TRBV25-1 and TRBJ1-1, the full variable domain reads EADIYQTPRYLVIGTGKKITLECSQTMGHDKMYWYQQDPGMELHLIHYSYGVNSTEKGDLSSESTVSRIRTEHFPLTLESARPSHTSQYLCASSRDRGMNTEAFFGQGTRLTVV.

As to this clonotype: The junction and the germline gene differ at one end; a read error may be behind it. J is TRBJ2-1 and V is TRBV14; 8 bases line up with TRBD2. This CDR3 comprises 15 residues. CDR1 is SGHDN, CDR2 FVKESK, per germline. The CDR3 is CASSHRREGGPEHFF. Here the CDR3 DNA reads TGTGCCAGCAGCCACCGACGGGAGGGAGGGCCTGAGCATTTCTTC.

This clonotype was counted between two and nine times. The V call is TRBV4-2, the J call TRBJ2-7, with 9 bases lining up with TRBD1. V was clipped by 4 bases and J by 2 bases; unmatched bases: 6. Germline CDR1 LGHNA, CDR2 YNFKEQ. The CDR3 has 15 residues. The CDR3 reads CASSPGGTGPYEQYF. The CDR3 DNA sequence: TGTGCCAGCAGCCCTGGGGGGACAGGGCCCTACGAGCAGTACTTC.

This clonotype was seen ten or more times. CDR3 coding DNA: TGTGCCAGCAGCCCCCTCAAGTTTGAAACATTAGCGGGAGTTCCCTACGAGCAGTACTTC. Encoded protein: CASSPLKFETLAGVPYEQYF. The chain employs TRBV6-1 and TRBJ2-7; 9 nucleotides match TRBD2. Germline trimming cut 6 bases from V and 2 bases from J; bases unmatched to any gene: 23. The CDR3 is made up of 20 amino acids. Germline CDR1 and CDR2: MNHNS and SASEGT.

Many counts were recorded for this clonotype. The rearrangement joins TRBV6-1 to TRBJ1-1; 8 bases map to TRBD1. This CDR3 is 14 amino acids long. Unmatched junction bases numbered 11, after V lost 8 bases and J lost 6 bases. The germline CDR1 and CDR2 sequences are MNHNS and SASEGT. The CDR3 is CASVYGQGRPEAFF. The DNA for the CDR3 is TGTGCCAGCGTGTACGGACAGGGTAGGCCTGAAGCTTTCTTT.

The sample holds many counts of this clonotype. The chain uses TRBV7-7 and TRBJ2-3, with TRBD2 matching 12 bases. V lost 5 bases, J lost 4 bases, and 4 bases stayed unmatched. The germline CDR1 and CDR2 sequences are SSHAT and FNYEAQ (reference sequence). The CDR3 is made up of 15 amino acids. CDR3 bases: TGTGCCAGCAGCCGCGGACTAGCGGGGCCAGATACGCAGTATTTT. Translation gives CASSRGLAGPDTQYF.

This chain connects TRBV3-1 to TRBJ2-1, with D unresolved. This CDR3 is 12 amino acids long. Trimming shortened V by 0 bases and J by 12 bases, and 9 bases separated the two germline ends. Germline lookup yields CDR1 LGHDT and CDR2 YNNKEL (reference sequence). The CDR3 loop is CASSQDKVPQFF. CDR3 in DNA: TGTGCCAGCAGCCAAGATAAGGTGCCGCAGTTCTTC.

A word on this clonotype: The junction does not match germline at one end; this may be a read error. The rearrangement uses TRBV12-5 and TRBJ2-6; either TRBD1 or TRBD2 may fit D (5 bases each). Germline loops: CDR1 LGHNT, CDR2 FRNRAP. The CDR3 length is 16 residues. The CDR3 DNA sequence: TGTGCGAGTGGTGTAACTGAGGGCAATGGGGCCAACGTCATGACTTTC. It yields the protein CASGVTEGNGANVMTF.

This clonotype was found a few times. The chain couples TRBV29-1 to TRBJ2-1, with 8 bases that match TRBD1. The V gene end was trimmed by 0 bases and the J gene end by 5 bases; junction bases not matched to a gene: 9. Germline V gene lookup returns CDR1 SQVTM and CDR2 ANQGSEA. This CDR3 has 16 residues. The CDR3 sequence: CSVEDRYRGYDNEQFF. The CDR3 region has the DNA TGCAGCGTTGAAGATCGCTACAGGGGGTATGACAATGAGCAGTTCTTC.

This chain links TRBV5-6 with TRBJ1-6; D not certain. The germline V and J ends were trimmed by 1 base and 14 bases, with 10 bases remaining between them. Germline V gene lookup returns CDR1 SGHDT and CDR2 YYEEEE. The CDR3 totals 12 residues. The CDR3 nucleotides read TGTGCCAGCAGCTTGAACCATGGCACCCTCCACTTT. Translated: CASSLNHGTLHF.

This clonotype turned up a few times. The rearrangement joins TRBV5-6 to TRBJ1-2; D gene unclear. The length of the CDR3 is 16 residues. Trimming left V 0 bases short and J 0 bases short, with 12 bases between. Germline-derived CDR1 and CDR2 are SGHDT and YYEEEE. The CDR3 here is CASSLASGPANYGYTF. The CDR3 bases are TGTGCCAGCAGCTTGGCTTCAGGACCTGCTAACTATGGCTACACCTTC.

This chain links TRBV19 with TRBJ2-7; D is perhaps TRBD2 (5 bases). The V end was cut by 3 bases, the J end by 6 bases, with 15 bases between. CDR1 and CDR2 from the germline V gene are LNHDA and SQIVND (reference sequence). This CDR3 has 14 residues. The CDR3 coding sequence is TGTGCCAGTAGTATGAAGGCTAGCAGGATCGAGCAGTACTTC. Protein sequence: CASSMKASRIEQYF. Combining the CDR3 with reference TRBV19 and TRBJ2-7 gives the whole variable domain DGGITQSPKYLFRKEGQNVTLSCEQNLNHDAMYWYRQDPGQGLRLIYYSQIVNDFQKGDIAEGYSVSREKKESFPLTVTSAQKNPTAFYLCASSMKASRIEQYFGPGTRLTVT.